Below, one T cell receptor (beta chain) is given with its context. Its antigen is unknown. No per-base quality is available; no much larger clone lies one base away. This sample was taken from a study of blood T cell repertoires in COVID-19 (dated by TCRdb to the early 2020s). Concerning the study at large: Samples covering the acute and convalescent phases of COVID-19 were provided by collaborators in the United States, Italy and Spain. The material from the prospective study consisted of cDNA or gDNA derived from T cells, B-cell-depleted T cells, or PBMCs. Deeply sampled blood TCRbeta repertoires from subjects exposed to, actively infected with, or recovered from COVID-19 were included in the dataset. The repertoires were released in a freely available public database intended as a resource for research on the immune response to SARS-CoV-2. The samples were drawn from the first 160 participants of the ongoing ImmuneRACE study and from 950 to 1,500 subjects provided by 6 global collaborators. Sample metadata almost always included a de-identified subject ID, COVID-19 status, age in years and sex. Where HLA class I and class II types were available, the types were taken from metadata supplied by the sample provider, not from assay-based typing.

The research as a whole found: Clinical and demographic metadata were provided uncurated, with the amount varying by source and participant.

The germline V gene (reference sequence) specifies LGHDT as CDR1 and YNNKEL as CDR2. Trimmed from V: 5 bases; trimmed from J: 3 bases; junction bases lacking a gene match: 4. Measured from the cysteine to the phenylalanine, the CDR3 is 15 residues long. Just the 45-base CDR3 DNA is kept, in frame starting at base 1. The immunoSEQ Assay, a bias-controlled multiplex PCR, was used to amplify TCRbeta CDR3 regions from genomic DNA. On the study's bioinformatics: Within the assay, amplification of reference gene primers was used to estimate how many nucleated cells each sample contained. To quantify the absolute abundance of each unique TCRbeta CDR3 rearrangement, sequence reads were collapsed and filtered. Productive Simpson clonality was computed per sample as the square root of Simpson's diversity index over productive rearrangements. The immuneACCESS repertoire file appears here via TCRdb, limited to in-frame rearrangements. These files lack a portion of the clones; in checked studies, under half of the deficit traces to unresolved V genes, and the cause of the others is not known. V and J calls plus clone size are reproduced from that table; the DNA served to infer D and trimming. Present in this sample are around 250,000 clones, 90% of which were seen just once. Over 4% of the sample rests with the top ten.

Enrolling through a virtual design, the prospective study's participants ranged in age from roughly 18 to 89 years and lived across approximately 25 United States geographic areas. In the prospective study, cohorts were assigned on the basis of participant-reported clinical history obtained from a screening survey and a study questionnaire. In the prospective study, whole blood, serum and a nasopharyngeal or oropharyngeal swab were collected from each participant by mobile phlebotomists. Participants in the prospective study had the option to provide additional blood draws and questionnaires over a roughly two-month period. Before DNA extraction, prospective study blood samples were shipped either frozen or at room temperature.

This TCR derives from a woman in her 30s with acute COVID-19. The sequenced sample was PBMCs or T cells enriched from blood (not recorded which). Recombination joined TRBV3-1 (or the pseudogene TRBV3-2) with TRBJ2-3; TRBD2 lines up with 11 middle nucleotides. Here is the DNA: TGTGCCAGCAGCACGGGGACTAGCGGAACAGATACGCAGTATTTT. The resulting protein is CASSTGTSGTDTQYF.